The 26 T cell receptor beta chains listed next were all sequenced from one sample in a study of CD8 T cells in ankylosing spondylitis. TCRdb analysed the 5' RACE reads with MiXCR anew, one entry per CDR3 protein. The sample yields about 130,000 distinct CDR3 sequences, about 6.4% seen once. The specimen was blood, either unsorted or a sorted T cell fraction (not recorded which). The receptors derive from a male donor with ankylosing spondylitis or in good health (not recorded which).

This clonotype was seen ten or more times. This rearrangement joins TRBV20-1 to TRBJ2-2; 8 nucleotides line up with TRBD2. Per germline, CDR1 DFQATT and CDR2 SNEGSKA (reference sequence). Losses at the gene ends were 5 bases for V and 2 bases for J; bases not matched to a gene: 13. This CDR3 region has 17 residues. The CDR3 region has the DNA TGCAGTGCTCATTCCCTTACTAGCGGCTTCAACACCGGGGAGCTGTTTTTT. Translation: CSAHSLTSGFNTGELFF.

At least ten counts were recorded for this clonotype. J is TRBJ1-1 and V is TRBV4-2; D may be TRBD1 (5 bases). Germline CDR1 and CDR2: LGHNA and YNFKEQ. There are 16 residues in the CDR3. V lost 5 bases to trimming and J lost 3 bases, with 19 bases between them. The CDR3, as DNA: TGTGCCAGCAGCACACTTACGGGGTCGGGGGACACTGAAGCTTTCTTT. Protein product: CASSTLTGSGDTEAFF.

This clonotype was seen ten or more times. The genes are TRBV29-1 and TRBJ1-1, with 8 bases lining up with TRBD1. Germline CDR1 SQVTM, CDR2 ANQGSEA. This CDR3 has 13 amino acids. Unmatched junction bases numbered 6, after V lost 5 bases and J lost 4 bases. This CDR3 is CSVSDRGGTEAFF. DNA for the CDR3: TGCAGCGTTTCTGACAGGGGTGGCACTGAAGCTTTCTTT.

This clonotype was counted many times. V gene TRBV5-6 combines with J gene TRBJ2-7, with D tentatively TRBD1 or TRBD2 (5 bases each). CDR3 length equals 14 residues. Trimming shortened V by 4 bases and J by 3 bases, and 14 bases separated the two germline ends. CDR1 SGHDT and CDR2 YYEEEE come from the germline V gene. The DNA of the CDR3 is TGTGCCAGCAGCGCTTGGGGGATACACTACGAGCAGTACTTC. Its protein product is CASSAWGIHYEQYF.

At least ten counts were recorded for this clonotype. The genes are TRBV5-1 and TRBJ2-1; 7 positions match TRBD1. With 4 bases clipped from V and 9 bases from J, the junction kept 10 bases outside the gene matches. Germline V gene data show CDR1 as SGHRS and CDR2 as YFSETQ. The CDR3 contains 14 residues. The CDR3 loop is CASSLRQGTGEQFF. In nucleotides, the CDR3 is TGCGCCAGCAGCCTACGACAGGGTACAGGTGAGCAGTTCTTC.

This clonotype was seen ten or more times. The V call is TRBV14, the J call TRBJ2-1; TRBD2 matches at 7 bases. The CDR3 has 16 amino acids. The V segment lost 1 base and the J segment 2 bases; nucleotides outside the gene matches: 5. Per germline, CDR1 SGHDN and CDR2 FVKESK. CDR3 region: CASSQGGGSTYNEQFF. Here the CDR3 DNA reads TGTGCCAGCAGCCAAGGGGGCGGGAGCACCTACAATGAGCAGTTCTTC.

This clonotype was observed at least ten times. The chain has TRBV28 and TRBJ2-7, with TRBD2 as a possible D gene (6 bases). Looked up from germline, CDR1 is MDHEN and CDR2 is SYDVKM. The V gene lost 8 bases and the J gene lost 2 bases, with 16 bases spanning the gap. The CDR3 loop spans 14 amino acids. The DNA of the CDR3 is TGTGCCAGCTGCGATTCGCGGGACCCCTACGAGCAGTACTTC. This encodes CASCDSRDPYEQYF.

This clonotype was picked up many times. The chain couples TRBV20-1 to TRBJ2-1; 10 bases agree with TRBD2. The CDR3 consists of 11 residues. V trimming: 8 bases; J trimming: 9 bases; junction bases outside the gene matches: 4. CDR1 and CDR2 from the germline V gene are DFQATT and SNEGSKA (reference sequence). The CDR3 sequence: CSRSSGGEQFF. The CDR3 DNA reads TGCAGTCGATCTAGCGGGGGTGAGCAGTTCTTC.

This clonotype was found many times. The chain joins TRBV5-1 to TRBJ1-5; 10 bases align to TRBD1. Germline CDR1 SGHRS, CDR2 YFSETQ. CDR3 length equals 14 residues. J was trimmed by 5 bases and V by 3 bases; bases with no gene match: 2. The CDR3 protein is CASSWGTGDQPQHF. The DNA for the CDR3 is TGCGCCAGCAGCTGGGGGACAGGGGATCAGCCCCAGCATTTT.

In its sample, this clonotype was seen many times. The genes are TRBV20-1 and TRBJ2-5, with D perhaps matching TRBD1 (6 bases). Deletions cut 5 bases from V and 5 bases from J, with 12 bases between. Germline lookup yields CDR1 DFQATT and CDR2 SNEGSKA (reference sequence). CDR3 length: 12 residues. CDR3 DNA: TGCAGTGCTGGGACACCAAGGGAGACCCAGTACTTC. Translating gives CSAGTPRETQYF.

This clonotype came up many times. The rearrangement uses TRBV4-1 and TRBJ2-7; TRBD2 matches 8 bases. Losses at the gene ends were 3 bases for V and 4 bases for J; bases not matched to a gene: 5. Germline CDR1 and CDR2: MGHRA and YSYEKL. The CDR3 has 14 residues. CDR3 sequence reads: CASSHTSGGYEQYF. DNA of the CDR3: TGCGCCAGCAGCCACACCAGCGGGGGTTACGAGCAGTACTTC.

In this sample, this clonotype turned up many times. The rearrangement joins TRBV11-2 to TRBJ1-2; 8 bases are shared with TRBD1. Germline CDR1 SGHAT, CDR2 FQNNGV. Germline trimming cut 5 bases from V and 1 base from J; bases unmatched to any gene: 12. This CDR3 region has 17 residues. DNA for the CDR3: TGTGCCAGCAGCCCCCGGACAGGGAGTTCGGATAACTATGGCTACACCTTC. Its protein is CASSPRTGSSDNYGYTF.

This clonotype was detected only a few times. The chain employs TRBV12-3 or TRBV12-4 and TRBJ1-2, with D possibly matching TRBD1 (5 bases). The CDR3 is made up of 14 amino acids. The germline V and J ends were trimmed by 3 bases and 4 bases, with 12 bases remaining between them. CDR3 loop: CASSFIPRAYGYTF. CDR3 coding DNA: TGTGCCAGCAGTTTTATACCCAGGGCCTATGGCTACACCTTC.

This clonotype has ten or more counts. Here the CDR3 reads CASSTTRGRGNQPQHF. The CDR3 region has the DNA TGTGCCAGCAGCACCACGAGGGGCAGGGGCAATCAGCCCCAGCATTTT. The chain is built from TRBV12-3 or TRBV12-4 and TRBJ1-5; a possible D gene is TRBD1 (5 bases). V shed 6 bases and J shed 2 bases, with 17 bases lying between them. This CDR3 spans 16 amino acids.

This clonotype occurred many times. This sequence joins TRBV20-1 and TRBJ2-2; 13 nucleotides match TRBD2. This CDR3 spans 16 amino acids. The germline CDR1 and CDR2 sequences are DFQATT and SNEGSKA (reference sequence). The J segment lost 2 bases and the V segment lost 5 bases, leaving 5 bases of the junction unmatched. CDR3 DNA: TGCAGTGCTCCGGGACTAGCGGGACTTAACACCGGGGAGCTGTTTTTT. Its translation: CSAPGLAGLNTGELFF.

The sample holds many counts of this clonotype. This CDR3 reads CSARDARVYGYTF. The CDR3, as DNA: TGCAGTGCTAGAGACGCTCGGGTCTATGGCTACACCTTC. The chain combines TRBV20-1 with TRBJ1-2; no clear D gene. The CDR3 contains 13 residues. The V end was cut by 0 bases, the J end by 4 bases, with 9 bases between. Germline V gene sequence: CDR1 DFQATT, CDR2 SNEGSKA (reference sequence).

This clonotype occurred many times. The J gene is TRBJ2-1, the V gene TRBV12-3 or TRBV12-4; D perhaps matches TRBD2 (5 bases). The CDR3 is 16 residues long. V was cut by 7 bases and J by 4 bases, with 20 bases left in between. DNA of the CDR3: TGTGCCAGCACCCAAAAATCAGCGGAAAAGTACAATGAGCAGTTCTTC. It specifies CASTQKSAEKYNEQFF.

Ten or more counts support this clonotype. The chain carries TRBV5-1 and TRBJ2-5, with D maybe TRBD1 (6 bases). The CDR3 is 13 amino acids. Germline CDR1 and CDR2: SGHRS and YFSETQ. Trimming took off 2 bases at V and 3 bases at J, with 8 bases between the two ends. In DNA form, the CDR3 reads TGCGCCAGCAGCTTAGGGACAAAAGAGACCCAGTACTTC. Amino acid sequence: CASSLGTKETQYF. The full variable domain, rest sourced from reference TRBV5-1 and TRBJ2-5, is KAGVTQTPRYLIKTRGQQVTLSCSPISGHRSVSWYQQTPGQGLQFLFEYFSETQRNKGNFPGRFSGRQFSNSRSEMNVSTLELGDSALYLCASSLGTKETQYFGPGTRLLVL.

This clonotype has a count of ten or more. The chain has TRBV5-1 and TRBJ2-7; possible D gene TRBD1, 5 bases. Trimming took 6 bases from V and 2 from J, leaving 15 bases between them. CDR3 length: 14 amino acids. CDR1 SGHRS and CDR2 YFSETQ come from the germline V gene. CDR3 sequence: CASKEQAGPYEQYF. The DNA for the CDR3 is TGCGCCAGCAAGGAACAGGCAGGACCCTACGAGCAGTACTTC.

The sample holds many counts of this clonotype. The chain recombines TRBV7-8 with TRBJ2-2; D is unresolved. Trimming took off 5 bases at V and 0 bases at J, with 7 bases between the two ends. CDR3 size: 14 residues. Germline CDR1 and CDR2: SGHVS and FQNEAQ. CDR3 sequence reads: CASSARANTGELFF. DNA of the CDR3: TGTGCCAGCAGCGCCCGGGCGAACACCGGGGAGCTGTTTTTT.

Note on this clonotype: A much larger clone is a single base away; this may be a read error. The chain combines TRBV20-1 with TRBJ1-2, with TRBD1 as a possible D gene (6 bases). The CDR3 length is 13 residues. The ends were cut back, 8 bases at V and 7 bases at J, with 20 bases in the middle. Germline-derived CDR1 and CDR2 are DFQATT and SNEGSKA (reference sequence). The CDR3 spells CSTSPGRGGGYTF. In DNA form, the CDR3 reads TGCAGTACCTCCCCGGGCAGGGGAGGTGGCTACACCTTC.

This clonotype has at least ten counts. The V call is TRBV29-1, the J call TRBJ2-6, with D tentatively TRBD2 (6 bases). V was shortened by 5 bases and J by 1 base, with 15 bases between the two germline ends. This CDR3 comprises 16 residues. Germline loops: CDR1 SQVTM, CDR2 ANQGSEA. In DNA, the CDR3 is TGCAGCGTTCCCCAAAGCCGGGGGTCTGGGGCCAACGTCCTGACTTTC. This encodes CSVPQSRGSGANVLTF.

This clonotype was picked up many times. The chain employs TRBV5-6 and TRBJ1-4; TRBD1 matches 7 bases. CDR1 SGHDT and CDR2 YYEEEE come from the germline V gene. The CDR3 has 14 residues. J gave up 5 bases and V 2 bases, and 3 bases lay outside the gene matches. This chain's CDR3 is CASSFGTENEKLFF. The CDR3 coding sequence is TGTGCCAGCAGCTTCGGGACAGAGAATGAAAAACTGTTTTTT.

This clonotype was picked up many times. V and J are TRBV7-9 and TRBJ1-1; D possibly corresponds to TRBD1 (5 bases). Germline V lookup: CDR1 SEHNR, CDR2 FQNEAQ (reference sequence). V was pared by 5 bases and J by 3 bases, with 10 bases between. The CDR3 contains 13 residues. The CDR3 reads CASSLGGDTEAFF. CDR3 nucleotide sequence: TGTGCCAGCAGCCTGGGGGGGGACACTGAAGCTTTCTTT. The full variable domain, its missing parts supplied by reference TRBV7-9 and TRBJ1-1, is DTGVSQNPRHKITKRGQNVTFRCDPISEHNRLYWYRQTLGQGPEFLTYFQNEAQLEKSRLLSDRFSAERPKGSFSTLEIQRTEQGDSAMYLCASSLGGDTEAFFGQGTRLTVV.

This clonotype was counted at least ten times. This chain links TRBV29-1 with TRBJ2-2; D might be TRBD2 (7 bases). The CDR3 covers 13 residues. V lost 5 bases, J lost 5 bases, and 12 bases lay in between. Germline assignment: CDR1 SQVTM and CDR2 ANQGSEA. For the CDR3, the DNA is TGCAGCGTTTTGGGGGGGCGGACCGGGGAGCTGTTTTTT. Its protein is CSVLGGRTGELFF.

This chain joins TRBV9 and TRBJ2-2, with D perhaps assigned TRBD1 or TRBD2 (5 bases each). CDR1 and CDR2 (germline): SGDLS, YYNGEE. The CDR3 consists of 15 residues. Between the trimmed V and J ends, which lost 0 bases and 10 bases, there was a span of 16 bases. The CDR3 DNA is TGTGCCAGCAGCGTAGCCGGGACCTTAAGTACGGAGCTGTTTTTT. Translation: CASSVAGTLSTELFF.